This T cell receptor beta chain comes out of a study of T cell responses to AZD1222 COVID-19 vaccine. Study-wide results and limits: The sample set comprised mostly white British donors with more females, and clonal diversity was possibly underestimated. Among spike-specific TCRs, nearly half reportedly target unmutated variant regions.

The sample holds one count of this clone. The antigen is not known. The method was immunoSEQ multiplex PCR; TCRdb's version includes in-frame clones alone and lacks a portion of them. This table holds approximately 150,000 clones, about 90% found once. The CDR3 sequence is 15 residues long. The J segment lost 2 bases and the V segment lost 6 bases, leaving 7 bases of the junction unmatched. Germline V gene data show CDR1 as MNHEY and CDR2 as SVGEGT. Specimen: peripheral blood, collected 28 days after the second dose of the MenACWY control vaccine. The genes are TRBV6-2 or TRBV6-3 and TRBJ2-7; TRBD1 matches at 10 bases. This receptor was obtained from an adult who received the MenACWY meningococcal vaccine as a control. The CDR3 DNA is TGTGCCAGCAGCCGAGACAGGGGGCAAGCCTACGAGCAGTACTTC. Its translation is CASSRDRGQAYEQYF.